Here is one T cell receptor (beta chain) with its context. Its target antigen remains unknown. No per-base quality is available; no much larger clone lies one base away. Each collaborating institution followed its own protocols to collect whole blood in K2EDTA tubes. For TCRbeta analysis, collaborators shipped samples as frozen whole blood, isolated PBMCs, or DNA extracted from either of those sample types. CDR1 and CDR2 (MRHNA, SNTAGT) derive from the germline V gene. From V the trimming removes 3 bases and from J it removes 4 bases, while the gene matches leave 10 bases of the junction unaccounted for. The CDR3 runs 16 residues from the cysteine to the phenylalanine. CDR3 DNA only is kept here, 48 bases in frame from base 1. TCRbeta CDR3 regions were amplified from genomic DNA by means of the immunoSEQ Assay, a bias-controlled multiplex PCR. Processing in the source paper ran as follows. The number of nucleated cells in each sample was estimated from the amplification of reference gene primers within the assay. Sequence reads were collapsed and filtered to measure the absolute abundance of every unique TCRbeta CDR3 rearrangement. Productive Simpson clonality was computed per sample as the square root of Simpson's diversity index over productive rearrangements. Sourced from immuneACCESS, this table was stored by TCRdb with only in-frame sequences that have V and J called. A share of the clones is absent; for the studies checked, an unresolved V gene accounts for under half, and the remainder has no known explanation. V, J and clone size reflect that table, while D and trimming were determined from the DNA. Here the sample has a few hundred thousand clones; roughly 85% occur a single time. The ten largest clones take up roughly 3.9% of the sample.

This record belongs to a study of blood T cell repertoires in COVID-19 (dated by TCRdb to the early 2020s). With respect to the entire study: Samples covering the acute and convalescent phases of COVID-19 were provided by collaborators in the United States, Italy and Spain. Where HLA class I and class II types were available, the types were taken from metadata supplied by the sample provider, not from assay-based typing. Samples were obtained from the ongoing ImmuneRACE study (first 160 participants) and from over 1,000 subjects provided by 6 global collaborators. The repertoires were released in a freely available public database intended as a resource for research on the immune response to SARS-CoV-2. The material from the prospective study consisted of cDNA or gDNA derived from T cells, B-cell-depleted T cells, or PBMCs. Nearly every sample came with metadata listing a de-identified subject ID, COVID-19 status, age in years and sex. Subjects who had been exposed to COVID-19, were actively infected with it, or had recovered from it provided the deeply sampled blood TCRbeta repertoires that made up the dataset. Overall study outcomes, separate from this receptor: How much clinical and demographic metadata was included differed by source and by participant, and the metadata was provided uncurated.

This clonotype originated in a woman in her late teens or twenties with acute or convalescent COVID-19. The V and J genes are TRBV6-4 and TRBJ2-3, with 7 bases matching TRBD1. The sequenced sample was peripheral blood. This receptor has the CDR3 CASSETGTARADTQYF. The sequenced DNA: TGTGCCAGCAGTGAGACTGGGACAGCCCGAGCAGATACGCAGTATTTT.